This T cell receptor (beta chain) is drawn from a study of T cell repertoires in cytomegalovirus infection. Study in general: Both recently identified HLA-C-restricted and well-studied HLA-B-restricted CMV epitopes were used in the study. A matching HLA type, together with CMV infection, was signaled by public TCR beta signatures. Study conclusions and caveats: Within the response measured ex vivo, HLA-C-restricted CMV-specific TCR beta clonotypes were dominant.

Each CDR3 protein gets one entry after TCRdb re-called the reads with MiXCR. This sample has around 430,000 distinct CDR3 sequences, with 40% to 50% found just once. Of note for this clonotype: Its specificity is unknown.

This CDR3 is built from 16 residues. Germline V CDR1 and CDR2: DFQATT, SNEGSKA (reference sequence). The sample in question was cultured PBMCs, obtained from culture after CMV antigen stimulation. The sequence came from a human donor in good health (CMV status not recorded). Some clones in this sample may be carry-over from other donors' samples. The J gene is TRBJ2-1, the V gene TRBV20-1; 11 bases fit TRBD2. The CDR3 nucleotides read TGCAGGGGGACTAGCGGATCGGTCCCCGGGCCTACAGAGCAGTTCTTC. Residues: CRGTSGSVPGPTEQFF.